This T cell receptor (beta chain) was sequenced in a study of T cells in localized non-small cell lung cancer. Sequenced by immunoSEQ multiplex PCR; TCRdb stores in-frame clones only, minus some. The sample carries around 39,000 clones, roughly 88% recorded once. J was trimmed by 0 bases and V by 4 bases; bases with no gene match: 3. In germline, CDR1 is SGHNT, CDR2 YYREEE (reference sequence). The CDR3 is 14 residues long. Sequenced here: peripheral blood, sampled before any cancer treatment. This clonotype was sampled from a woman aged 35 to 75 with stage I lung adenocarcinoma. This sequence joins TRBV5-4 and TRBJ1-2, with TRBD1 matching 7 bases. This CDR3 is CASSGDSTNYGYTF. CDR3 DNA sequence: TGTGCCAGCAGCGGGGACAGCACTAACTATGGCTACACCTTC.